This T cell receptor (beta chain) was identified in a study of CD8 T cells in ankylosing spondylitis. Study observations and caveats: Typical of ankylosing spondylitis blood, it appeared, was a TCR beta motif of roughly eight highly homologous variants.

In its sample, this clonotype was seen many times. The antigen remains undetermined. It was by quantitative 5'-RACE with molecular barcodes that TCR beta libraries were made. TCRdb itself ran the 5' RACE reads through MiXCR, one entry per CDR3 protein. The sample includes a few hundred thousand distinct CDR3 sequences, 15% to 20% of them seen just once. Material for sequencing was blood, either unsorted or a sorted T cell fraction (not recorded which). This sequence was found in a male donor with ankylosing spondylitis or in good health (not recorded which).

The CDR3 bases are TGTGCCAGCAGGTTGAGCGGGAGCTCCTACAATGAGCAGTTCTTC. Its translation is CASRLSGSSYNEQFF. The V and J genes are TRBV12-3 or TRBV12-4 and TRBJ2-1, with TRBD2 identical over 8 bases. CDR3 size: 15 residues. Trimming took 6 bases from V and 0 from J; bases not matched to a gene: 4.